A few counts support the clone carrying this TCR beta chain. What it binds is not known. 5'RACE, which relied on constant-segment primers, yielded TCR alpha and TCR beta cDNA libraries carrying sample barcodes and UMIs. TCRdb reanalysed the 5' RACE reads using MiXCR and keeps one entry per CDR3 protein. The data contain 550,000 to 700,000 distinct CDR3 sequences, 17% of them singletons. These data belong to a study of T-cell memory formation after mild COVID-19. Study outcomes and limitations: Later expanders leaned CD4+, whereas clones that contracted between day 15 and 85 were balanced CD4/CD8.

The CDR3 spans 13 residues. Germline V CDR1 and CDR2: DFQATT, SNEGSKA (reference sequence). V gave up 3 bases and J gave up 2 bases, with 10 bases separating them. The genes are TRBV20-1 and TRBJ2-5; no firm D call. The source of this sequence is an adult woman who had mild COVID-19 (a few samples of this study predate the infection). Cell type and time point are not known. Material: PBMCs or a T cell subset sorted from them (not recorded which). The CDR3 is CSASLEQQETQYF. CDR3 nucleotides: TGCAGTGCTAGTCTAGAACAGCAAGAGACCCAGTACTTC.